The 32 T cell receptor beta chains given below trace back to one sample, sequenced in a study of blood T cell repertoires in COVID-19 (dated by TCRdb to about 2020). Library preparation employed the immunoSEQ multiplex PCR assay. TCRdb's version of the immuneACCESS table is confined to in-frame rearrangements and falls short of the full clone set. An unresolved V gene accounts for under half of the shortfall where checked; the remainder is of unknown origin. The sample has more than 200,000 clones on record, over 75% of them singletons. 2% to 2.5% of the sample is taken by the ten largest. The specimen was peripheral blood. The receptor source for this set is a woman in her 40s who had recovered from COVID-19.

The chain uses TRBV30 and TRBJ1-2; possibly TRBD1 for D (5 bases). There are 12 residues in the CDR3. Germline CDR1 is GTSNPN and CDR2 is SVGIG (reference sequence). V dropped 2 bases and J dropped 4 bases, with 8 bases sitting between them. The CDR3 is CAWSTTGYGYTF. CDR3 sequence (DNA): TGTGCCTGGAGTACAACAGGCTATGGCTACACCTTC.

J is TRBJ2-1 and V is TRBV30; 10 bases are shared with TRBD2. CDR3 length: 21 residues. V lost 0 bases and J lost 4; bases outside the gene matches: 21. The germline V gene has CDR1 GTSNPN and CDR2 SVGIG (reference sequence). DNA for the CDR3: TGTGCCTGGAGTGTATACCGACAGGTTCGGACTAGCGGAGGAGCATACAATGAGCAGTTCTTC. It is translated as CAWSVYRQVRTSGGAYNEQFF.

This clone was observed many times. At the DNA level, this CDR3 is encoded by other sequences in the same sample as well. The chain employs TRBV6-4 and TRBJ2-3; maybe TRBD2 (6 bases). Looked up from germline, CDR1 is MRHNA and CDR2 is SNTAGT. Trimming shortened V by 4 bases and J by 1 base, and 6 bases separated the two germline ends. This CDR3 contains 13 residues. The CDR3 nucleotides read TGTGCCAGCAGTGCGGGGGGCACAGATACGCAGTATTTT. Its translation: CASSAGGTDTQYF.

This chain joins TRBV28 and TRBJ2-1; D may be TRBD1 (6 bases). V shed 2 bases and J shed 6 bases, with 23 bases lying between them. The CDR3 is made up of 18 amino acids. Germline CDR1 MDHEN, CDR2 SYDVKM. Here the CDR3 reads CASSLPHLQGIFSNEQFF. In nucleotides, the CDR3 is TGTGCCAGCAGTTTACCCCACCTACAGGGAATCTTTAGCAATGAGCAGTTCTTC.

V and J are TRBV4-3 and TRBJ2-1, with TRBD1 matching over 10 bases. This CDR3 comprises 12 residues. Trimming took 10 bases from V and 7 from J; bases not matched to a gene: 4. Germline V gene sequence: CDR1 LGHNA, CDR2 YSLEER. In DNA form, the CDR3 reads TGCGCCACCGGACAGGGGGGAAATGAGCAGTTCTTC. Translating it yields CATGQGGNEQFF.

The chain joins TRBV6-2 or TRBV6-3 to TRBJ2-3; TRBD2 matches at 11 bases. Germline V gives CDR1 MNHEY, CDR2 SVGEGT. The V and J ends lost 5 bases and 2 bases, in that order; junction bases with no gene match: 9. The CDR3 has 17 residues. CDR3 coding DNA: TGTGCCAGCAGTACCACCTTGGGACTAGCGGACACAGATACGCAGTATTTT. This sequence encodes CASSTTLGLADTDTQYF.

The chain uses TRBV18 and TRBJ1-6; D remains unclear. The CDR3 totals 16 residues. V shed 5 bases and J shed 0 bases, with 11 bases lying between them. Germline-derived CDR1 and CDR2 are KGHSH and LQKENI. In DNA form, the CDR3 reads TGTGCCAGCTCATCAGGCTTGAGCTCCTATAATTCACCCCTCCACTTT. This translates into CASSSGLSSYNSPLHF.

J is TRBJ2-7 and V is TRBV6-6; the match to TRBD2 covers 13 bases. The length of the CDR3 is 16 residues. V was pared by 6 bases and J by 2 bases, with 7 bases of the junction left unmatched. Germline CDR1 reads MNHNY; CDR2 reads SVGAGI (reference sequence). CDR3 nucleotide sequence: TGTGCCAGCAGCCGGACTAGCGGGAGTATCCCCTACGAGCAGTACTTC. It encodes CASSRTSGSIPYEQYF.

The chain has TRBV14 and TRBJ2-6; D uncertain. Looked up from germline, CDR1 is SGHDN and CDR2 is FVKESK. V was trimmed by 0 bases and J by 0 bases, leaving 9 bases between them. CDR3 length equals 17 residues. The CDR3 nucleotides read TGTGCCAGCAGCCAAGACAGGAAGCTCTCTGGGGCCAACGTCCTGACTTTC. Amino acids: CASSQDRKLSGANVLTF.

The J gene is TRBJ2-3, the V gene TRBV3-1 (or the pseudogene TRBV3-2); D possibly corresponds to TRBD1 (5 bases). The CDR3 length is 17 residues. V lost 1 base, J lost 6 bases, and 20 bases lay in between. Germline CDR1 and CDR2: LGHDT and YNNKEL (reference sequence). CDR3 in amino acids: CASSQVGAECKGDTQYF. CDR3 coding DNA: TGTGCCAGCAGCCAAGTCGGCGCAGAGTGCAAGGGGGATACGCAGTATTTT.

In this sample, this clone turned up once. The chain joins TRBV7-2 to TRBJ2-2; 10 bases line up with TRBD2. Germline CDR1 reads SGHTA; CDR2 reads FQGNSA. This CDR3 has 15 residues. V shed 8 bases and J 5 bases; nucleotides not matched to a gene: 8. The CDR3 DNA is TGTGCCAGCGTCCAGCGGGGGGGCCGAACCGGGGAGCTGTTTTTT. This codes for CASVQRGGRTGELFF.

The rearrangement uses TRBV19 and TRBJ1-2; D may be TRBD1 (6 bases). The CDR3 covers 12 residues. V shed 4 bases and J shed 6 bases, with 9 bases lying between them. Germline lookup yields CDR1 LNHDA and CDR2 SQIVND (reference sequence). The CDR3 here is CASSSRGHGYTF. For the CDR3, the DNA is TGTGCCAGTAGTAGCAGGGGCCATGGCTACACCTTC. The full variable domain, its missing parts supplied by reference TRBV19 and TRBJ1-2, is DGGITQSPKYLFRKEGQNVTLSCEQNLNHDAMYWYRQDPGQGLRLIYYSQIVNDFQKGDIAEGYSVSREKKESFPLTVTSAQKNPTAFYLCASSSRGHGYTFGSGTRLTVV.

The CDR3 bases are TGCGCCAGCAGCCTAACAGGGATCGGAAACACCATATATTTT. Protein product: CASSLTGIGNTIYF. The chain recombines TRBV4-3 with TRBJ1-3, with D possibly matching TRBD1 (6 bases). Trimming removed 4 bases at V and 4 bases at J, with 11 bases between. The length of the CDR3 is 14 residues. Germline CDR1 LGHNA, CDR2 YSLEER.

This clone has a handful of counts. This chain uses TRBV28 with TRBJ2-7; D call uncertain. Germline CDR1 MDHEN, CDR2 SYDVKM. CDR3 length equals 12 residues. Trimming shortened V by 3 bases and J by 2 bases, and 5 bases separated the two germline ends. The CDR3 DNA reads TGTGCCAGCAGTTTCCGGGCCTACGAGCAGTACTTC. Amino acids: CASSFRAYEQYF.

The chain recombines TRBV7-2 with TRBJ1-4; 10 bases match TRBD1. This CDR3 has 17 amino acids. V lost 1 base to trimming and J lost 4 bases; unmatched junction nucleotides: 6. Germline V CDR1 and CDR2: SGHTA, FQGNSA. For the CDR3, the DNA is TGTGCCAGCAGCTTAGGGACAGGGGGGTTTGGTAATGAAAAACTGTTTTTT. It is translated as CASSLGTGGFGNEKLFF.

V gene TRBV10-3 combines with J gene TRBJ1-2, with 11 nucleotides matching TRBD1. Trimming cost V 5 bases and J 4 bases; bases outside gene matches: 6. The CDR3 is 15 residues long. Looked up from germline, CDR1 is ENHRY and CDR2 is SYGVKD. The chain's CDR3 is CAISRGQGAGYGYTF. CDR3 DNA sequence: TGTGCCATCAGTAGAGGACAGGGGGCAGGCTATGGCTACACCTTC.

V usage is TRBV11-3 and J usage is TRBJ2-5; TRBD1 agrees at 7 bases. There are 14 residues in the CDR3. Germline CDR1 reads SGHNT; CDR2 reads YENEEA. V lost 4 bases to trimming and J lost 1 base; unmatched junction nucleotides: 3. The CDR3 nucleotides are TGTGCCAGCAGCTCCCGGGACAGCCAAGAGACCCAGTACTTC. This gives the protein CASSSRDSQETQYF.

The chain uses TRBV7-3 and TRBJ2-5, with a possible D match to TRBD1 (6 bases). The CDR3 consists of 14 residues. V was clipped by 5 bases and J by 1 base, with 11 bases between them. Germline V gives CDR1 SGHTA, CDR2 FQGTGA. CDR3 bases: TGTGCCAGCAGCCAAACAGGGACCCAAGAGACCCAGTACTTC. This codes for CASSQTGTQETQYF.

This chain uses TRBV7-9 with TRBJ2-3; 15 nucleotides agree with TRBD2. The CDR3 runs to 15 residues. Germline V lookup: CDR1 SEHNR, CDR2 FQNEAQ (reference sequence). Trimming took 5 bases from V and 8 from J; bases not matched to a gene: 5. CDR3 in amino acids: CASSKGLAGGGTQYF. The CDR3 DNA sequence: TGTGCCAGCAGCAAGGGACTAGCGGGGGGAGGTACGCAGTATTTT.

This clone appeared a single time. The rearrangement joins TRBV28 to TRBJ1-2; 7 bases match TRBD1. This CDR3 is built from 14 residues. The V and J ends lost 0 bases and 8 bases, in that order; junction bases with no gene match: 6. Germline values: CDR1 MDHEN, CDR2 SYDVKM. In nucleotides, the CDR3 is TGTGCCAGCAGTTTATGGGCCGACAGGGTCGGCTACACCTTC. Residues: CASSLWADRVGYTF.

The chain's CDR3 is CASSPSTGELFF. CDR3 nucleotides: TGTGCCAGCTCCCCGTCCACCGGGGAGCTGTTTTTT. V is TRBV18 and J is TRBJ2-2; D not certain. Germline V CDR1 and CDR2: KGHSH, LQKENI. CDR3 length equals 12 residues. The V end was cut by 6 bases, the J end by 4 bases, with 6 bases between.

This clone was seen a single time. The gene calls are TRBV6-5 and TRBJ2-5, with TRBD2 matching over 7 bases. The germline gives CDR1 MNHEY, CDR2 SVGAGI. The CDR3 contains 14 residues. Losses at the gene ends were 11 bases for V and 5 bases for J; bases not matched to a gene: 14. The CDR3 sequence is CALILGEGWETQYF. The CDR3 DNA reads as TGTGCCCTAATCCTTGGGGAGGGGTGGGAGACCCAGTACTTC.

This clone was found once. J is TRBJ2-1 and V is TRBV6-5; TRBD1 matches 10 bases. The CDR3 has 15 amino acids. Germline CDR1 MNHEY, CDR2 SVGAGI. Trimming at V came to 7 bases and at J to 4 bases, leaving 7 bases not matched to a gene. DNA of the CDR3: TGTGCCAGCATTAAGACAGGGGGCATATACAATGAGCAGTTCTTC. Translating it yields CASIKTGGIYNEQFF.

The gene calls are TRBV30 and TRBJ2-1; D is perhaps TRBD2 (6 bases). With 0 bases removed from V and 10 bases from J, the gap between germline ends came to 13 bases. The CDR3 is 13 residues long. Germline V gives CDR1 GTSNPN, CDR2 SVGIG (reference sequence). The CDR3 DNA is TGTGCCTGGAGTGTACAGGCCCGGGGGGAGCAGTTCTTC. Its protein is CAWSVQARGEQFF.

V and J are TRBV11-2 and TRBJ2-1, with D possibly TRBD1 on 6 matching bases. This CDR3 comprises 16 residues. V was cut by 5 bases and J by 3 bases, with 17 bases left in between. Germline CDR1 reads SGHAT; CDR2 reads FQNNGV. The CDR3 loop is CASSRLGTLYYNEQFF. The CDR3 nucleotides are TGTGCCAGCAGCCGCCTTGGGACACTATACTACAATGAGCAGTTCTTC.

The chain is built from TRBV10-3 and TRBJ2-5; perhaps TRBD1 as D (6 bases). Germline V CDR1 and CDR2: ENHRY, SYGVKD. V was cut by 2 bases and J by 4 bases, with 17 bases left in between. The CDR3 has 16 residues. The CDR3 loop is CAISEGTTGNGETQYF. The CDR3 DNA follows: TGTGCCATCAGTGAGGGTACAACAGGGAACGGAGAGACCCAGTACTTC.

This clone was counted between two and nine times. This chain joins TRBV9 and TRBJ2-7; D perhaps matches TRBD1 (6 bases). The CDR3 is 14 amino acids. The V gene lost 3 bases and the J gene lost 2 bases, with 12 bases spanning the gap. Germline CDR1 reads SGDLS; CDR2 reads YYNGEE. In DNA form, the CDR3 reads TGTGCCAGCAGCGAGGACAGCCGGACCTACGAGCAGTACTTC. This sequence encodes CASSEDSRTYEQYF.

This clone turned up a few times. This sequence joins TRBV30 and TRBJ1-4; TRBD1 matches at 9 bases. Per germline, CDR1 GTSNPN and CDR2 SVGIG (reference sequence). J lost 4 bases, V lost 3 bases, and 6 bases had no gene match. CDR3 length: 15 residues. CDR3 residues: CAWSLRTGVNEKLFF. The CDR3 DNA reads as TGTGCCTGGAGCCTACGGACAGGGGTTAATGAAAAACTGTTTTTT.

As for this clone: Different DNA sequences within this sample yield the same CDR3. This chain uses TRBV18 with TRBJ1-5; the match to TRBD1 covers 10 bases. Germline V CDR1 and CDR2: KGHSH, LQKENI. CDR3 length: 14 amino acids. The trim removed 5 bases at V and 4 bases at J, leaving 2 bases unmatched. CDR3 protein: CASSADRGNQPQHF. The CDR3 DNA reads as TGTGCCAGCTCAGCGGACAGGGGGAATCAGCCCCAGCATTTT.

The V and J genes are TRBV29-1 and TRBJ1-5; 10 bases align to TRBD1. Germline V gene sequence: CDR1 SQVTM, CDR2 ANQGSEA. V shed 6 bases and J 6 bases; nucleotides not matched to a gene: 17. The CDR3 consists of 17 residues. The CDR3 nucleotides are TGCAGCGTAGCTAATGGGACAGGGGCAACCCTCCGTCAGCCCCAGCATTTT. Protein product: CSVANGTGATLRQPQHF.

V usage is TRBV7-2 and J usage is TRBJ2-2; 9 nucleotides match TRBD1. Germline trimming cut 5 bases from V and 6 bases from J; bases unmatched to any gene: 4. Germline lookup yields CDR1 SGHTA and CDR2 FQGNSA. The length of the CDR3 is 14 residues. The CDR3 region is CASSTTGGSGELFF. In DNA form, the CDR3 reads TGTGCCAGCAGCACCACAGGGGGCTCCGGGGAGCTGTTTTTT.

This clone has a handful of counts. The gene calls are TRBV29-1 and TRBJ1-2, with 12 bases identical to TRBD1. The CDR3 spans 17 residues. The V segment lost 3 bases and the J segment 3 bases; nucleotides outside the gene matches: 11. Looked up from germline, CDR1 is SQVTM and CDR2 is ANQGSEA. In nucleotides, the CDR3 is TGCAGCGTTGACACTGGGACAGGGGGCTATGGTGACTATGGCTACACCTTC. This encodes CSVDTGTGGYGDYGYTF.